This is a list of T cell receptor beta chains from one sample in a study of blood T cells in healthy people across ages. TCRdb processed the 5' RACE reads anew with MiXCR; each CDR3 protein has one entry. The top ten hold approximately 22% of the sample, which has approximately 1,700,000 distinct CDR3 sequences, about two fifths seen once. Sequenced: blood. The receptors were sampled from a human donor in good health. CDR3s include the opening cysteine and the closing phenylalanine or tryptophan. The D gene is left open where the match is weak. Only some rows state a clone size, as once, few, many or a class for expanded clones.

D gene,V gene,J gene,clone size,CDR3 DNA,CDR3 protein
TRBD2,TRBV6-2/TRBV6-3,TRBJ2-1,-,TGTGCCAGCAGTTACTCCGGGGGGGCGATTTGGAATGAGCAGTTCTTC,CASSYSGGAIWNEQFF
TRBD1,TRBV7-2,TRBJ1-5,-,TGTGCCAGCAGCTTAGACAGGGGGCGAGAACAGCCCCAGCATTTT,CASSLDRGREQPQHF
TRBD1,TRBV11-1,TRBJ2-1,few,TGTGCCAGCAGCACCCGACAGGGACAAAATCATGAGCAGTTCTTC,CASSTRQGQNHEQFF
TRBD1,TRBV24-1,TRBJ2-7,-,TGTGCCACCAGTGACCGACAGGGAATAAGCGGCGAGCAGTACTTC,CATSDRQGISGEQYF
-,TRBV7-2,TRBJ2-3,-,TGTGCCAGCAGCCAAGGGACCTTAGTCACAGATACGCAGTATTTT,CASSQGTLVTDTQYF
-,TRBV5-5,TRBJ1-2,-,TGTGCCAGCAGGAAGGGAAACGCGCGTTCCTATGGCTACACCTTC,CASRKGNARSYGYTF
-,TRBV5-1,TRBJ2-7,-,TGCGCCAGCAGCCCTCACAATTACGAGCAGTACTTC,CASSPHNYEQYF
-,TRBV20-1,TRBJ1-2,-,TGCAGTGCTAGGAGGAATCTGGGAAACTATGGCTACACCTTC,CSARRNLGNYGYTF
-,TRBV7-9,TRBJ1-1,-,TGTGCCAGCAGCTTAAAGCCTGAAGCTTTCTTT,CASSLKPEAFF
-,TRBV3-1,TRBJ1-2,few,TGTGCCAGCAGCGGTAGTACAGGGATCTATGGCTACACCTTC,CASSGSTGIYGYTF
-,TRBV9,TRBJ1-2,-,TGTGCCAGCAGATCCAGTGGCTACACCTTC,CASRSSGYTF
-,TRBV12-3/TRBV12-4,TRBJ2-3,-,TGTGCCAGCAGTTTATATGGGAACACAGATACGCAGTATTTT,CASSLYGNTDTQYF
-,TRBV24-1,TRBJ1-2,-,TGTGCCACCAGTGACCCTTCCGTGGTGGAGGGGGGGAACTATGGCTACACCTTC,CATSDPSVVEGGNYGYTF
-,TRBV24-1,TRBJ1-2,-,TGTGCCACCTCCCCGGGGACAAGCTATGGCTACACCTTC,CATSPGTSYGYTF
-,TRBV5-1,TRBJ1-4,-,TGCGCCAGCAGAAGGCAGACCCTTGCAACTAATGAAAAACTGTTTTTT,CASRRQTLATNEKLFF